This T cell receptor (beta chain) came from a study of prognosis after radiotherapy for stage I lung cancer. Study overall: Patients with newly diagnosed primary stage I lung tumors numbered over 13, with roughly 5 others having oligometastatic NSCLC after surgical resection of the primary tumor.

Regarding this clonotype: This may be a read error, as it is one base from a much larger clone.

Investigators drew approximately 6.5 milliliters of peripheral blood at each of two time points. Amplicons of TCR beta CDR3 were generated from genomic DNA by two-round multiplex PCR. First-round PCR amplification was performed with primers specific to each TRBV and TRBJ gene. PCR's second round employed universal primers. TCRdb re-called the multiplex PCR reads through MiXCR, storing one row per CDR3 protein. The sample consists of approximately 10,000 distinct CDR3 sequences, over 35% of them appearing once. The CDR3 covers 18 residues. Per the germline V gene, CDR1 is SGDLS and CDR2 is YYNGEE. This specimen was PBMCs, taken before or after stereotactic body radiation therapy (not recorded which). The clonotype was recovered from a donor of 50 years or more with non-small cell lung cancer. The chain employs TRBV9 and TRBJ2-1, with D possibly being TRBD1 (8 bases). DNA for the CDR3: TGTGCCAGCAGCGTAGGAGGACAGGGCGGGAGCTCCTACATTGAGCAGTTCTTC. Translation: CASSVGGQGGSSYIEQFF.